The clone carrying this TCR beta chain occurred a few times. What it recognizes is unknown. From the 5' RACE reads, TCRdb called clonotypes with MiXCR, one entry per CDR3 protein. The repertoire holds about 130,000 distinct CDR3 sequences, with roughly an eighth as singletons. This CDR3 has 15 amino acids. Germline V gene sequence: CDR1 MGHRA, CDR2 YSYEKL. With 2 bases removed from V and 3 bases from J, the gap between germline ends came to 14 bases. The sample is drawn from a study of CD8 T cells in ankylosing spondylitis. Study-wide results and caveats: Blood from ankylosing spondylitis patients appeared to carry a characteristic roughly 8-variant TCR beta motif.

The rearrangement joins TRBV4-1 to TRBJ2-7, with no clear D. The sequence derives from a female donor with ankylosing spondylitis or in good health (not recorded which). Sequenced material: blood, either unsorted or a sorted T cell fraction (not recorded which). CDR3 in amino acids: CASSQLLGSSYEQYF. In DNA form, the CDR3 reads TGCGCCAGCAGCCAACTCCTCGGGTCCAGCTACGAGCAGTACTTC.